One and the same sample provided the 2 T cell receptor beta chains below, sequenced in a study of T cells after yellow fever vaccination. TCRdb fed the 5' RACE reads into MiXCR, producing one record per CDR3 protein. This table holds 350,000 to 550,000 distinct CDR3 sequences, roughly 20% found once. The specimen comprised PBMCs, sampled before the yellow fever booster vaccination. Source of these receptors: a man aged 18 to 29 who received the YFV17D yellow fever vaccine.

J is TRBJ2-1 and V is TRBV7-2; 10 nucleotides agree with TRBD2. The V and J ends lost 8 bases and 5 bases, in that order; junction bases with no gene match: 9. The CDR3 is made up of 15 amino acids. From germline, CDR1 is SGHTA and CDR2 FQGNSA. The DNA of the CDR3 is TGTGCCAGCTCCCCTTTAGCGGGGGGCCACAATGAGCAGTTCTTC. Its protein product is CASSPLAGGHNEQFF.

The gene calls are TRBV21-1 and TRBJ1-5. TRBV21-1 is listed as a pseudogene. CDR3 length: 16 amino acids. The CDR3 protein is CASSKWGQRRNQPQHF. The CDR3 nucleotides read TGTGCCAGCAGCAAATGGGGACAGCGGAGGAATCAGCCCCAGCATTTT.